The clone carrying this TCR beta chain appeared a single time. Its antigen is unknown. As handled by the study authors: ImmunoSEQ supplied junction-only sequences lacking quality scores, so filtering was different. Generated by immunoSEQ multiplex PCR, the TCRdb table keeps only in-frame clones and is missing some. V, J and clone size are taken as reported in that table, and D and trimming were inferred from the DNA itself. Of more than 2 million clones detected, just over 90% appear once; the ten largest clones hold approximately 1.7%. This CDR3 contains 12 residues. CDR1 and CDR2 (germline): MNHEY, SVGAGI. Trimming cost V 6 bases and J 13 bases; bases outside gene matches: 10. These data come from a study of shared clonotypes between healthy human individuals. Findings and caveats of the study: Generally, naive subsets (rather than memory subsets) showed larger estimated richness.

Terminally differentiated effector memory CD45RA+ cells were excluded by CCR7 positive selection of CD45RO-negative cells. Sequenced sample: naive CD8+ T cells from PBMCs. This chain links TRBV6-5 with TRBJ1-2; 8 nucleotides align to TRBD1. This receptor was obtained from a man younger than 30 in good health. Some clones in this sample may be carry-over from other donors' samples. The CDR3 spells CASSRDRRDSTF. CDR3 coding DNA: TGTGCCAGCAGCCGGGACAGGAGGGACAGCACCTTC.